This TCR beta chain was sequenced for a study of blood T cell repertoires in COVID-19. Study as a whole: Collection of acute and convalescent COVID-19 samples took place in the United States, Italy and Spain. PBMCs, B-cell-depleted T cells, or T cells provided the cDNA or gDNA that made up the material.

As handled by the study authors: Amplification of reference gene primers was used by the study to estimate nucleated cell counts. Assay: immunoSEQ multiplex PCR; the TCRdb copy retains only in-frame clones and omits some. V, J and clone size reflect that table, while D and trimming were determined from the DNA. Here the sample spans 400,000 to 550,000 clones, around 89% being singletons. The germline V gene encodes CDR1 SGHDT and CDR2 YYEEEE. The CDR3 runs to 13 residues. V lost 4 bases and J lost 4; bases outside the gene matches: 5. The specimen sequenced was peripheral blood. This chain connects TRBV5-6 to TRBJ2-7, with 7 positions matching TRBD1. The receptor was isolated from a woman aged 25 to 39 with acute or convalescent COVID-19. CDR3 sequence reads: CASSQQGSYEQYF. Here the CDR3 DNA reads TGTGCCAGCAGCCAACAGGGGAGTTACGAGCAGTACTTC.